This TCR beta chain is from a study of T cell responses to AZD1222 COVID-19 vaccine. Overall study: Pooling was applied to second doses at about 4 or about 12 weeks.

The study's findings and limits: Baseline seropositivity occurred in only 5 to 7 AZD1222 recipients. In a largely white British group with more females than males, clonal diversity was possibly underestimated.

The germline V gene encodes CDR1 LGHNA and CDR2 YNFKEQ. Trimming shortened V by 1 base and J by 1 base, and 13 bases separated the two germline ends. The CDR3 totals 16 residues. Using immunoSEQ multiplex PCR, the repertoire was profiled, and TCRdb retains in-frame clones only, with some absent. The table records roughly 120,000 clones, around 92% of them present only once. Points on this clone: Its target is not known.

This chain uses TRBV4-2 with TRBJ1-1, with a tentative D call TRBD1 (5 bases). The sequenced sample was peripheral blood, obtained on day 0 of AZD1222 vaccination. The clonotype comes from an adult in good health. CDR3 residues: CASSQGGGGGNTEAFF. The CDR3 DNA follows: TGTGCCAGCAGCCAAGGTGGCGGTGGGGGGAACACTGAAGCTTTCTTT.